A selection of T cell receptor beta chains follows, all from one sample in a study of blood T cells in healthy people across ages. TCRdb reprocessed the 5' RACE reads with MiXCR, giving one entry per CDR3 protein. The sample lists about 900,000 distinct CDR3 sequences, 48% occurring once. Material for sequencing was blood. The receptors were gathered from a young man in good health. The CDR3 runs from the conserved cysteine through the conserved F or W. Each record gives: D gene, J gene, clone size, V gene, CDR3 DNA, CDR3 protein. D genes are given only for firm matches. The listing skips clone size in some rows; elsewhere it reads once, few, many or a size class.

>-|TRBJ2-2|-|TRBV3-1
TGTGCCAGCAGCTTGGAAGGGGGTTACGGGGAGCTGTTTTTT
CASSLEGGYGELFF
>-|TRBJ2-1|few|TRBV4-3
TGCGCCAGCAGCCAAGAAGACAACAGCGGACGAGAGCAGTTCTTC
CASSQEDNSGREQFF
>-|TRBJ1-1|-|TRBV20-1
TGCAGTGCCCCCGTATTGGAGACTGAAGCTTTCTTT
CSAPVLETEAFF
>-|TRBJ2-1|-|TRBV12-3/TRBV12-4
TGTGCCAGCAGTTCCGGAGGGATTAGCCGGAACTACAATGAGCAGTTCTTC
CASSSGGISRNYNEQFF
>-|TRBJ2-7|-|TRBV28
TGTGCCAGCACGGCAGGGGCGTACGAGCAGTACTTC
CASTAGAYEQYF
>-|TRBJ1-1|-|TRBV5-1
TGCGCCAGCAGCTTTAGGTCGGGGGAAGCTGAAGCTTTCTTT
CASSFRSGEAEAFF
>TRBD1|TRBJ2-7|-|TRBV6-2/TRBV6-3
TGTGCCAGCAGTTTCCGGACAGGGCTTGGCGAGCAGTACTTC
CASSFRTGLGEQYF
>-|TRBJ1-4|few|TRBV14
TGTGCCAGCAGCCAAGAAGGAAGTGGGAATGAAAAACTGTTTTTT
CASSQEGSGNEKLFF
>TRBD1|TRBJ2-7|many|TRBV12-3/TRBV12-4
TGTGCCAGCAGTTCCGGACAGGCCTTAGAGCAGTACTTC
CASSSGQALEQYF
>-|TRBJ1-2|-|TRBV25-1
TGTGCCAGCGGTAGCGGGGCGGGCTATGGCTACACCTTC
CASGSGAGYGYTF
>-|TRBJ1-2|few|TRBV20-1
TGCAGTGCTAGGGCGGACTATGGCTACACCTTC
CSARADYGYTF
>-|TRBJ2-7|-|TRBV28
TGTGCCAGGAGCTCGACAGGATTCTACGAGCAGTACTTC
CARSSTGFYEQYF
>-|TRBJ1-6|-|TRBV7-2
TGTGCCGGCAGCTTAGCAGGGACGCCCCTCCACTTT
CAGSLAGTPLHF
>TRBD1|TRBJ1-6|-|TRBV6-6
TGTGCCAGCTACTACCGGGACAGGGGGCGCGATTCACCCCTCCACTTT
CASYYRDRGRDSPLHF
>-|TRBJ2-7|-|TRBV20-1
TGCAGTGCCGCTTTAATAGGAGAGGCATACGAGCAGTACTTC
CSAALIGEAYEQYF
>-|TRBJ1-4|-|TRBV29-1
TGCAGCGTTGAAACGAATGAAAAACTGTTTTTT
CSVETNEKLFF
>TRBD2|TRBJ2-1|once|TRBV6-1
TGTGCCGGCCGTCTAGCGGGGAGGGATGAGCAGTTCTTC
CAGRLAGRDEQFF
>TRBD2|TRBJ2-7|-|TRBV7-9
TGTGCCAGCAGCTTACCAAGCGGGGGCAACGAGCAGTACTTC
CASSLPSGGNEQYF
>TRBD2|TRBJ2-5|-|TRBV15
TGTGCCACCAGCAGAGTCGTAGTCGGGACTACTGCTGATGAGACCCAGTACTTC
CATSRVVVGTTADETQYF
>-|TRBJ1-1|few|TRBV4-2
TGTGCCAGCAGCCAAGAGGCGGTGATTGTGGGAGGGACTGAAGCTTTCTTT
CASSQEAVIVGGTEAFF
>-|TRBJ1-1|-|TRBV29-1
TGCAGCGTTGAAAATGTCGGCATGAACACTGAAGCTTTCTTT
CSVENVGMNTEAFF
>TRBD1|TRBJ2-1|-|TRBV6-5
TGTGCCAGCAGCCCGAGGACAGGTGGATGGAATGAGCAGTTCTTC
CASSPRTGGWNEQFF
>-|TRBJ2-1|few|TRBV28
TGTGCCAGCAGTGTAACAGCGGTAGGTGGGCAGTTCTTC
CASSVTAVGGQFF
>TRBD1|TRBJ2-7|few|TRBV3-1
TGTGCCAGCGGGAGAGGACAGGGGATCTACGAGCAGTACTTC
CASGRGQGIYEQYF
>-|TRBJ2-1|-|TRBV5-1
TGCGCCAGCAGCTTGGCTAGACAGGGACTGCCAAACGACGAGCAGTTCTTC
CASSLARQGLPNDEQFF
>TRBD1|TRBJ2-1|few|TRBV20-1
TGCAGTGCTAGTCCCGGACAGGCACGGTTCTTC
CSASPGQARFF
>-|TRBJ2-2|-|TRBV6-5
TGTGCCAGCAGTTACTCTGTAGGGAGGCCTGCGGACACCGGGGAGCTGTTTTTT
CASSYSVGRPADTGELFF
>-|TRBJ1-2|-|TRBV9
TGTGCCAGCAGCGTAGGGGGGGACTCTAACTATGGCTACACCTTC
CASSVGGDSNYGYTF
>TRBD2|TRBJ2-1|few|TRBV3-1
TGTGCCAGCAGCCCCGCCCGACTAGCGGGTTGGGAAATCCTGTACAATGAGCAGTTCTTC
CASSPARLAGWEILYNEQFF
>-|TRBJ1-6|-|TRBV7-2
TGTGCCAGCAGCTTGGCTAGCGAATCTTCACCCCTCCACTTT
CASSLASESSPLHF
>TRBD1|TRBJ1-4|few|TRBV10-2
TGCGCCAGCAGTCGGGACAGCGGCACGGGGGAAAAACTGTTTTTT
CASSRDSGTGEKLFF
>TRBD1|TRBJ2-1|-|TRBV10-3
TGTGCCATCAGTGACGTCAATAAGGACAGGGCGCGCAATGAGCAGTTCTTC
CAISDVNKDRARNEQFF
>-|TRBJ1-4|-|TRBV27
TGTGCCAGCAGTTCGATCTTAGCAACTAATGAAAAACTGTTTTTT
CASSSILATNEKLFF
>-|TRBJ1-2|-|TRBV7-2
TGTGCCAGCAGCTTAGCGAAGGTTCCTGAGGCGGGCTACACCTTC
CASSLAKVPEAGYTF
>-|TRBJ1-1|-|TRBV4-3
TGCGCCAGCAGCCAACAGGTAATGAACACTGAAGCTTTCTTT
CASSQQVMNTEAFF
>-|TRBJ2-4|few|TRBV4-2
TGTGCCAGCAGCCAAGCAGGGTCGGGAAACATTCAGTACTTC
CASSQAGSGNIQYF
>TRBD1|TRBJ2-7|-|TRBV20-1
TGCAGTGCCTCACACGGGGGGACAGGGCTGTACGAGCAGTACTTC
CSASHGGTGLYEQYF
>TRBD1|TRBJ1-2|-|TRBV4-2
TGTGCCAGCAGCCCAGGACAGGGGATCTGGTATGGCTACACCTTC
CASSPGQGIWYGYTF
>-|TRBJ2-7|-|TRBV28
TGTGCCAGCAGTAGGCCGGGGTGGGACTACGAGCAGTACTTC
CASSRPGWDYEQYF